This is a list of T cell receptor beta chains from one sample in a study of CD8 T cells in ankylosing spondylitis. TCRdb reprocessed the 5' RACE reads via MiXCR and lists one record per CDR3 protein. Among roughly 670,000 distinct CDR3 sequences listed, 15% to 20% were seen once. Sequencing was carried out using blood, either unsorted or a sorted T cell fraction (not recorded which). Receptor source: a male donor with ankylosing spondylitis. The CDR3 runs from the conserved cysteine through the conserved F or W.

v_call cdr3_aa
TRBV5-1 CASSVSSGVRQPQHF
TRBV2 CASSEAPLGATEAFF
TRBV29-1 CSVEDPLQGAYGYTF
TRBV12-3/TRBV12-4 CASSFALRQPEQYF
TRBV12-3/TRBV12-4 CASSLLDGNTEAFF
TRBV30 CAWSRRAETQYF
TRBV20-1 CSARGTSGALIYEQYF
TRBV5-1 CASSLARGQAETQYF
TRBV15 CATKRLAGTQETQYF
TRBV3-1 CASSQEWNYGYTF
TRBV11-2 CASSLAHEGPWYF
TRBV4-1 CASSRQSGGAGDTQYF
TRBV12-3/TRBV12-4 CASRAGTGAFGQPQHF
TRBV20-1 CSARDPGQVRYEQYF
TRBV12-3/TRBV12-4 CASTMGQTNTEAFF
TRBV28 CASSPRDRSFYGYTF
TRBV5-6 CASSYSHSPLHF
TRBV2 CASSEVGRGWTDTQYF
TRBV12-3/TRBV12-4 CASRPGEGGVSTQYF
TRBV7-2 CASRPSGRGYEQYF
TRBV7-3 CASSLTSAAYNEQFF
TRBV5-1 CASSIGKLDTQYF
TRBV19 CASSISEGAEAFF
TRBV5-1 CASSGGLAGSSYEQYF
TRBV6-4 CASSDGTAHNNEQFF
TRBV12-3/TRBV12-4 CASSTGGDQPQHF
TRBV7-9 CASPSEGTYNSPLHF
TRBV10-3 CAISETGEAEQYF
TRBV6-5 CASSYSRWEGMNEQFF
TRBV19 CASRPTNEKLFF
TRBV10-3 CAISEVSQETQYF
TRBV11-2 CASSARDQGPGGYNSPLHF
TRBV20-1 CSAKEGTGTGVEKLFF
TRBV12-3/TRBV12-4 CASSSSGGLNNEQFF
TRBV9 CASSVEAIQETQYF
TRBV7-9 CASSDRLGTSSETQYF
TRBV20-1 CSARGSGGEGVYNEQFF
TRBV3-1 CASSQGWGTYNSPLHF
TRBV12-3/TRBV12-4 CASRGTGAQFF
TRBV5-1 CASRKGTGGDGYTF
TRBV10-1 CASSEPGASTDTQYF
TRBV6-2/TRBV6-3 CATGDRAGGRYEQFF
TRBV11-2 CASSLTTDSYEQYF